A selection of T cell receptor beta chains follows, all from one sample in a study of blood T cell repertoires in COVID-19. Sequencing used immunoSEQ multiplex PCR; TCRdb keeps in-frame clones, though not all of them. Of 200,000 to 250,000 clones in the sample, 86% are singletons; the top ten hold more than 8.5%. Sequenced: peripheral blood. These receptors all stem from a woman aged 50 to 60 with COVID-19, enrolled during active disease. Each CDR3 is given with its conserved first and last residue. The order of the fields is J gene, V gene, D gene, clone size, CDR3 protein, CDR3 DNA. D genes are given only for firm matches. Clone size, where shown, is once, few, many, or a class for clones that have expanded.

TRBJ1-1 TRBV5-1 NA NA CASSKLTRGNTEAFF TGCGCCAGCAGCAAACTAACAAGGGGCAACACTGAAGCTTTCTTT
TRBJ2-5 TRBV6-5 NA many CASSYSGETQYF TGTGCCAGCAGTTACTCCGGGGAGACCCAGTACTTC
TRBJ2-1 TRBV4-1 TRBD1 once CASSQYGTGFPSSYNEQFF TGCGCCAGCAGCCAATACGGGACAGGTTTTCCTAGCTCCTACAATGAGCAGTTCTTC
TRBJ2-2 TRBV11-3 TRBD1 NA CASSLGQGAGELFF TGTGCCAGCAGCTTAGGACAGGGCGCCGGGGAGCTGTTTTTT
TRBJ2-1 TRBV15 TRBD2 NA CATSRGLAGDNNEQFF TGTGCCACCAGCAGAGGACTAGCGGGGGATAACAATGAGCAGTTCTTC
TRBJ2-7 TRBV10-2 TRBD2 NA CATRTSGGPIYEQYF TGCGCCACACGGACTAGCGGGGGGCCAATTTACGAGCAGTACTTC
TRBJ1-2 TRBV27 NA NA CASSPTDNYGYTF TGTGCCAGCAGTCCGACAGATAACTATGGCTACACCTTC
TRBJ2-5 TRBV5-8 TRBD2 NA CASSPTSGYSKYF TGTGCCAGCAGCCCGACTAGCGGCTATTCAAAATACTTC
TRBJ2-1 TRBV6-6 NA NA CASLGQSYNEQFF TGTGCCAGCCTCGGACAGTCCTACAATGAGCAGTTCTTC
TRBJ2-1 TRBV2 TRBD1 NA CASKPPQGRNYNEQFF TGTGCCAGCAAACCTCCACAGGGGCGTAACTACAATGAGCAGTTCTTC
TRBJ2-7 TRBV4-1 TRBD2 NA CASSQDKDSGVSYEQYF TGCGCCAGCAGCCAAGATAAGGATAGCGGGGTCTCCTACGAGCAGTACTTC
TRBJ1-3 TRBV9 NA NA CASSVVEGGPGNTIYF TGTGCCAGCAGCGTAGTCGAGGGAGGACCTGGAAACACCATATATTTT
TRBJ1-2 TRBV6-1 NA NA CASSEALTGTGYTF TGTGCCAGCAGTGAAGCGCTTACAGGGACTGGCTACACCTTC
TRBJ1-5 TRBV19 TRBD1 NA CASSKGLGQSNQPQHF TGTGCCAGTAGTAAGGGACTGGGACAGAGCAATCAGCCCCAGCATTTT
TRBJ1-2 TRBV28 TRBD1 NA CASRTKQGDYGYTF TGTGCCAGCAGAACCAAACAGGGGGACTATGGCTACACCTTC
TRBJ2-1 TRBV11-1 TRBD2 NA CASSLGSGEYNEQFF TGTGCCAGCAGCTTAGGCAGCGGGGAGTACAATGAGCAGTTCTTC
TRBJ2-6 TRBV11-2 NA NA CASSFYQGSGANVLTF TGTGCCAGCAGCTTTTATCAGGGCTCTGGGGCCAACGTCCTGACTTTC
TRBJ2-1 TRBV27 TRBD1 NA CARRGQGVWDEQFF TGTGCTAGACGGGGACAGGGGGTTTGGGATGAGCAGTTCTTC
TRBJ2-1 TRBV11-2 TRBD2 NA CASSNLGTSGEYNEQFF TGTGCCAGCAGCAACCTCGGGACTAGCGGGGAATACAATGAGCAGTTCTTC
TRBJ1-6 TRBV28 TRBD1 NA CASSVQGARRNSPLHF TGTGCCAGCAGTGTACAGGGGGCGAGGAGGAATTCACCCCTCCACTTT
TRBJ1-5 TRBV7-9 NA NA CASSLASGVSSNQPQHF TGTGCCAGCAGCTTAGCGAGTGGAGTCTCCTCCAATCAGCCCCAGCATTTT
TRBJ1-2 TRBV4-2 NA NA CASSQERGGYGYTF TGTGCCAGCAGCCAAGAAAGGGGGGGCTATGGCTACACCTTC
TRBJ2-1 TRBV5-1 NA NA CASSLEAGAIYNEQFF TGCGCCAGCAGCTTGGAGGCGGGGGCCATCTACAATGAGCAGTTCTTC
TRBJ2-6 TRBV5-1 NA NA CASSFAVSGANVLTF TGCGCCAGCAGCTTTGCGGTCTCTGGGGCCAACGTCCTGACTTTC
TRBJ1-5 TRBV9 NA NA CASSPGGSRHQPQHF TGTGCCAGCAGCCCTGGGGGGTCTCGACATCAGCCCCAGCATTTT
TRBJ1-4 TRBV27 TRBD1 NA CASTTSGGGSEKLFF TGTGCCAGCACCACTTCAGGGGGCGGGAGTGAAAAACTGTTTTTT
TRBJ1-2 TRBV27 NA NA CASASFLGAAYGYTF TGTGCCAGCGCTTCCTTCCTGGGGGCGGCGTATGGCTACACCTTC
TRBJ2-7 TRBV28 TRBD1 NA CASKRRPGQAGSTYEQYF TGTGCCAGCAAACGTAGGCCGGGACAGGCTGGAAGTACCTACGAGCAGTACTTC
TRBJ2-3 TRBV12-3/TRBV12-4 NA NA CASSQAPLDTQYF TGTGCCAGCAGCCAAGCCCCTTTAGATACGCAGTATTTT
TRBJ2-2 TRBV19 TRBD1 NA CASSTGQGTGELFF TGTGCCAGTAGTACGGGACAGGGCACCGGGGAGCTGTTTTTT
TRBJ2-7 TRBV27 TRBD1 NA CASSPSGQGRGEQYF TGTGCCAGCTCCCCCTCGGGACAGGGAAGGGGCGAGCAGTACTTC
TRBJ1-2 TRBV10-3 TRBD1 NA CAATGQGGYGYTF TGTGCCGCCACGGGACAGGGAGGCTATGGCTACACCTTC
TRBJ2-1 TRBV4-1 NA once CASSQTKVPGNEQFF TGCGCCAGCAGCCAAACAAAAGTACCAGGGAATGAGCAGTTCTTC
TRBJ2-3 TRBV19 TRBD2 NA CASSIVLGGGSTDTQYF TGTGCCAGTAGTATAGTCCTTGGCGGGGGGAGCACAGATACGCAGTATTTT
TRBJ2-2 TRBV3-1/TRBV3-2 TRBD2 NA CASSQEFGGVGGELFF TGTGCCAGCAGCCAAGAATTTGGGGGGGTCGGCGGGGAGCTGTTTTTT
TRBJ2-1 TRBV11-2 NA NA CASSFELSEQFF TGTGCCAGCAGCTTCGAGCTCTCTGAGCAGTTCTTC
TRBJ1-5 TRBV27 TRBD1 NA CASSPDRGRSQPQHF TGTGCCAGCAGTCCTGACAGGGGGCGCAGCCAGCCCCAGCATTTT
TRBJ1-2 TRBV9 TRBD1 once CASRKTQGEIYGYTF TGTGCCAGCAGGAAAACCCAGGGGGAAATCTATGGCTACACCTTC
TRBJ1-1 TRBV5-4 NA NA CASSRPGGFQSMNTEAFF TGTGCCAGCAGCCGGCCCGGGGGTTTTCAGTCCATGAACACTGAAGCTTTCTTT
TRBJ2-3 TRBV7-6 NA NA CASSLVGGAEDTQYF TGTGCCAGCAGCTTAGTGGGGGGGGCCGAAGATACGCAGTATTTT
TRBJ1-2 TRBV5-6 TRBD1 NA CASSLDRDSILYGYTF TGTGCCAGCAGCTTGGACCGGGACAGTATTTTATATGGCTACACCTTC
TRBJ2-2 TRBV5-1 NA NA CASRARVSGELFF TGCGCCAGCAGGGCCAGGGTATCCGGGGAGCTGTTTTTT
TRBJ2-5 TRBV24-1 TRBD1 NA CATSDLGQGRIETQYF TGTGCCACCAGTGACCTGGGACAGGGTCGTATAGAGACCCAGTACTTC
TRBJ2-3 TRBV28 NA NA CASSTQGGPLSTDTQYF TGTGCCAGCAGTACTCAGGGGGGACCCTTGAGCACAGATACGCAGTATTTT
TRBJ2-7 TRBV6-5 NA NA CASSYEWAGASYEQYF TGTGCCAGCAGTTACGAGTGGGCAGGGGCGAGCTACGAGCAGTACTTC